This entry describes one T cell receptor beta chain. Its specificity is unknown. The data were obtained in a study of CD8 T cells in ankylosing spondylitis. Points from the study as a whole: Disease-linked clones, CD8+, were relatively rare in peripheral blood. The clones that were linked to disease were reported to be significantly enriched in matched synovial fluid samples from ankylosing spondylitis patients. Certain motif variants had earlier been reported in reactive arthritis synovial fluid and blood. Several highly homologous variants formed a TCR beta motif that appeared characteristic of ankylosing spondylitis blood.

For TCR beta, libraries came from quantitative 5'-RACE with molecular barcodes. Via MiXCR, TCRdb re-called the 5' RACE reads, giving one row per CDR3 protein. The sample has hundreds of thousands of distinct CDR3 sequences; about a sixth are singletons. This sequence was found in a male donor with ankylosing spondylitis. Material: blood, either unsorted or a sorted T cell fraction (not recorded which).

DNA for the CDR3: TGTGCCAGCAGCTTACTGGGGACTAGCGTCCCCCCCGAGCAGTACTTC. Translating gives CASSLLGTSVPPEQYF. The chain joins TRBV11-1 to TRBJ2-7, with 10 bases lining up with TRBD2. This CDR3 comprises 16 residues. The J segment lost 6 bases and the V segment lost 2 bases, leaving 10 bases of the junction unmatched. The germline CDR1 and CDR2 sequences are SGHAT and FQDESV (reference sequence).